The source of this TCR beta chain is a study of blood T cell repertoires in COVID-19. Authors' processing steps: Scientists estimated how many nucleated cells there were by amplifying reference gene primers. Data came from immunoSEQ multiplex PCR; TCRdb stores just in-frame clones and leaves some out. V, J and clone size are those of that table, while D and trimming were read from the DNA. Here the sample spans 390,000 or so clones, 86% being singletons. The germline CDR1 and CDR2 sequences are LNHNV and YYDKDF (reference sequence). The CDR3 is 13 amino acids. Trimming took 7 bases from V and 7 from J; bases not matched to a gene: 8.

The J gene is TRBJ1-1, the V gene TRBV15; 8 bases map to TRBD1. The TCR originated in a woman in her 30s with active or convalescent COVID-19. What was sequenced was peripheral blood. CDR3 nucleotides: TGTGCCACCAAGATGTTAGGGACAGGTGAAGCTTTCTTT. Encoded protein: CATKMLGTGEAFF.